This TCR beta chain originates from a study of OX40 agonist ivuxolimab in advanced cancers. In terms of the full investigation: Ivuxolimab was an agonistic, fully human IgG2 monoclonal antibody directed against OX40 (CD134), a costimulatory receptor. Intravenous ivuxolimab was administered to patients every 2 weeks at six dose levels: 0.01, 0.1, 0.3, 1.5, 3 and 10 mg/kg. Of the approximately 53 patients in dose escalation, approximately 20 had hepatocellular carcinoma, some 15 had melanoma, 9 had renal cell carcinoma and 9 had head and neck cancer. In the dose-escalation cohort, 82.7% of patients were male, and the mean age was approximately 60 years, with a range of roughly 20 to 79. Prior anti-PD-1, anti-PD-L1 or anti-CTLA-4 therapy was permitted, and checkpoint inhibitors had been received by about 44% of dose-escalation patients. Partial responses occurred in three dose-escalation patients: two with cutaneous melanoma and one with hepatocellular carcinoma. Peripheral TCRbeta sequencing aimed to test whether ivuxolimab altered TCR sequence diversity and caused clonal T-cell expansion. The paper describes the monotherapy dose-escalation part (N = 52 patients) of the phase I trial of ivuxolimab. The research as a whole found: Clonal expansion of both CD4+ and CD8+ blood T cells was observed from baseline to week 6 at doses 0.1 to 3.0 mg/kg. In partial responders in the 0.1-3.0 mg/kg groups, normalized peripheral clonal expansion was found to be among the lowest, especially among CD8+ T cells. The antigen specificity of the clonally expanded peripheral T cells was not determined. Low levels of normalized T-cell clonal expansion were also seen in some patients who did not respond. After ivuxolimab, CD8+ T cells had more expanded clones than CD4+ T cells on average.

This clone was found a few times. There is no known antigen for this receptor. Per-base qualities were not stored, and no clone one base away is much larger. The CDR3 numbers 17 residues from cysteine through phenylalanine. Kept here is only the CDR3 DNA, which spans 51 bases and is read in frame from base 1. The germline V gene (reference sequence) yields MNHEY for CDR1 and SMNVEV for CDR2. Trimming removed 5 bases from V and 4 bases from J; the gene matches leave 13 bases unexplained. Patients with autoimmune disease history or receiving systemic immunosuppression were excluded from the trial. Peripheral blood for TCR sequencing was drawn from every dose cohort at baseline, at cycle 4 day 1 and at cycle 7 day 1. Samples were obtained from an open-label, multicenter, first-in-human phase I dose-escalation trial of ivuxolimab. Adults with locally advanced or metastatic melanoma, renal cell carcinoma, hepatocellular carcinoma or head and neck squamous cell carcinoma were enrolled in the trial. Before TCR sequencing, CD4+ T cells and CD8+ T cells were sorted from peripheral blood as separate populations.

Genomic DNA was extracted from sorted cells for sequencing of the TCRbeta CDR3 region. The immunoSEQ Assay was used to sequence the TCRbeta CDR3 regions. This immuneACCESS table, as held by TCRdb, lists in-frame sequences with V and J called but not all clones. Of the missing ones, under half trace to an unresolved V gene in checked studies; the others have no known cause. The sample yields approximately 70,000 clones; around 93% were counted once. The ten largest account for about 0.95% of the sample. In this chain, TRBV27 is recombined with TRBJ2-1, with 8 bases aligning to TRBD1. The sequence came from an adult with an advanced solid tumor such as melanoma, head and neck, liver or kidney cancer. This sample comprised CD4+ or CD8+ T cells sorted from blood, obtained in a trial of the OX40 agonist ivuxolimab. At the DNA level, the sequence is TGTGCCAGCAGTCCCCAAACAGGGGGAAAGGGATACAATGAGCAGTTCTTC. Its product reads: CASSPQTGGKGYNEQFF.